This entry describes one T cell receptor beta chain. These data come from a study of T cell responses to AZD1222 COVID-19 vaccine. The CDR3 extends over 14 amino acids. In germline, CDR1 is SGHAT, CDR2 FQNNGV. Trimming stripped 2 bases from V and 3 bases from J, with 10 bases between. Only in-frame clones appear in the TCRdb table, and some are missing; sequencing was by immunoSEQ multiplex PCR. This table holds roughly 200,000 clones, about 89% found once. This receptor was taken from an adult who received the AZD1222 COVID-19 vaccine. The J gene is TRBJ1-2, the V gene TRBV11-2; the D gene is possibly TRBD1 (6 bases). The starting material was peripheral blood, obtained 28 days after the second AZD1222 dose. CDR3 DNA sequence: TGTGCCAGCAGCTTATTGCGGGGGCACTATGGCTACACCTTC. The encoded protein is CASSLLRGHYGYTF.